This section outlines one T cell receptor (beta chain) sequence together with its context. Its specificity is unknown. Sequencing used immunoSEQ multiplex PCR; TCRdb keeps in-frame clones, though not all of them. The sample shows some 54,000 clones, roughly nine tenths of them seen only once. The CDR3 contains 14 residues. CDR1 is LNHDA, CDR2 SQIVND, per germline (reference sequence). Unmatched junction bases numbered 2, after V lost 5 bases and J lost 3 bases. This entry is derived from a study of a mutant IDH1 vaccine in newly diagnosed glioma. Turning to the study itself: The vaccination schedule gave patients eight doses in weeks 1, 3, 5, 7, 11, 15, 19 and 23. Pretreatment consisted of radiotherapy, temozolomide, or both, with most receiving both.

The sample's time point: week 11, during vaccination. Every vaccination contained 300 ug of the mutant IDH1 20-mer peptide and was paired with topical imiquimod. This receptor was obtained from a man between 50 and 59 years old with glioma. The chain joins TRBV19 to TRBJ1-2; 11 bases fit TRBD1. The sequencing here drew on PBMCs, taken from a glioma patient whose treatment included an IDH1 peptide vaccine. CDR3 sequence reads: CASSRTGGYYGYTF. The CDR3 bases are TGTGCCAGTAGTCGGACAGGGGGCTACTATGGCTACACCTTC.